The clone carrying this T cell receptor (beta chain) turned up a few times. The antigen is undetermined. This entry comes from a study of T cell repertoires in cytomegalovirus infection. The CDR3 is 14 residues long. V dropped 5 bases and J dropped 5 bases, with 15 bases sitting between them. The germline gives CDR1 SGHNT, CDR2 YENEEA. Each CDR3 protein gets one entry after TCRdb re-called the reads with MiXCR. This sample has fewer than 850,000 distinct CDR3 sequences, with 29% found just once. The material was cultured CD8+ T cells from PBMCs, obtained from culture after CMV antigen stimulation. The V call is TRBV11-3, the J call TRBJ2-5, with D perhaps being TRBD1 or TRBD2 (6 bases each). This sequence was found in a human donor in good health (CMV status not recorded). Some clones in this sample may be carry-over from other donors' samples. This CDR3 reads CASSEGGLWETQYF. The CDR3 DNA follows: TGTGCCAGCAGCGAGGGGGGCCTTTGGGAGACCCAGTACTTC.